This T cell receptor (beta chain) was observed in a study of T cell clones after liver transplantation. This clone was counted between two and nine times. Profiling relied on immunoSEQ multiplex PCR, and the TCRdb table lists in-frame clones only, not all of them. The data show about 51,000 clones, with roughly nine tenths seen just once and approximately 15% held by the top ten. V was shortened by 5 bases and J by 10 bases, with 17 bases between the two germline ends. Germline V gene data show CDR1 as MDHEN and CDR2 as SYDVKM. The CDR3 loop spans 13 amino acids. The sample in question was CD8+ T cells from blood, obtained 12 months after liver transplant. The TCR sequence derives from a human patient who received a liver transplant. The graft donor may have given rise to some T cells. The J gene is TRBJ1-2, the V gene TRBV28; maybe TRBD1 (6 bases). The CDR3 loop reads CASSPQGPFDYTF. CDR3 nucleotide sequence: TGTGCCAGCAGTCCACAGGGTCCTTTTGACTACACCTTC.